This T cell receptor (beta chain) was sequenced in a study of blood T cell repertoires in COVID-19. Whole-study context: T cells, B-cell-depleted T cells, or PBMCs supplied cDNA or gDNA.

Original data processing: Amplification from reference gene primers served as the basis for estimated nucleated cell counts. Using immunoSEQ multiplex PCR, the repertoire was profiled, and TCRdb retains in-frame clones only, with some absent. The V and J calls and clone size come from that table; D and trimming were worked out from the DNA. The data contain over 200,000 clones, 90% of them singletons. Germline loops: CDR1 SQVTM, CDR2 ANQGSEA. J was trimmed by 4 bases and V by 4 bases; bases with no gene match: 2. The CDR3 covers 12 residues. The sequenced sample was PBMCs or T cells enriched from blood (not recorded which). This chain connects TRBV29-1 to TRBJ2-7, with 9 bases lining up with TRBD2. The TCR comes from a man aged 25-45 years who had recovered from COVID-19. The CDR3 spells CSVATSGYEQYF. CDR3 nucleotides: TGCAGCGTTGCGACTAGCGGATACGAGCAGTACTTC.